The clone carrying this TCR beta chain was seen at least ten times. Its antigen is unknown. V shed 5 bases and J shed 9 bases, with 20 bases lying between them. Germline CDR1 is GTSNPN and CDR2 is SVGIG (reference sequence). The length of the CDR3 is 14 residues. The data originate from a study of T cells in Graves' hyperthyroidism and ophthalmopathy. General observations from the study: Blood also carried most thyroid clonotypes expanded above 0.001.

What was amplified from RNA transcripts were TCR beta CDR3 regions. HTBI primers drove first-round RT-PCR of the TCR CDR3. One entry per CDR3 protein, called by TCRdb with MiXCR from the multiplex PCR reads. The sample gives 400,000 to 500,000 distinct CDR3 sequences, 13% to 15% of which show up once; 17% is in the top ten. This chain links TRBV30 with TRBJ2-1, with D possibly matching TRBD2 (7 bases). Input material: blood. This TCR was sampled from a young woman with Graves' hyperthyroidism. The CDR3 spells CAWALRRGGGEQFF. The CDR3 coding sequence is TGTGCCTGGGCCCTCCGTAGGGGGGGGGGTGAGCAGTTCTTC.